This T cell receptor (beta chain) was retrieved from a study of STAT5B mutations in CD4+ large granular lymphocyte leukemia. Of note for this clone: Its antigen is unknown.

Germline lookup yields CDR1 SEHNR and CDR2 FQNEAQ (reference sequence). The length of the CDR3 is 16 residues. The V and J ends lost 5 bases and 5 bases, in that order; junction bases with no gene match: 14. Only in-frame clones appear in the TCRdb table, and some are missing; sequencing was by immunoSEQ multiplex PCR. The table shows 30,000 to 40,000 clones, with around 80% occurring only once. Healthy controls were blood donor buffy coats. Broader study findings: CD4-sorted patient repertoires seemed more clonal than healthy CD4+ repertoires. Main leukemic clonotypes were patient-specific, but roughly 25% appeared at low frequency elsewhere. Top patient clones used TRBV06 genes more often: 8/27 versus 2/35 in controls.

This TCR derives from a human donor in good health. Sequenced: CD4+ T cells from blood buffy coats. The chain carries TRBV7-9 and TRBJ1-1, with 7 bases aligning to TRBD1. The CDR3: CASSPTIGQVRTEAFF. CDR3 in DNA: TGTGCCAGCAGCCCCACCATCGGACAGGTCCGGACTGAAGCTTTCTTT.